This T cell receptor (beta chain) was obtained from a study of blood T cell repertoires in COVID-19. Sequenced by immunoSEQ multiplex PCR; TCRdb stores in-frame clones only, minus some. The profile shows around 130,000 clones, 84% of them singletons. With 11 bases removed from V and 4 bases from J, the gap between germline ends came to 13 bases. The germline gives CDR1 SEHNR, CDR2 FQNEAQ (reference sequence). This CDR3 region has 12 residues. The chain recombines TRBV7-9 with TRBJ2-3; D is possibly TRBD2 (7 bases). Sequences were obtained from PBMCs or T cells enriched from blood (not recorded which). The receptor was isolated from a man between 40 and 49 years old with acute COVID-19. The CDR3 nucleotides are TGTGCCTCGGGGGGCCGGGCAGATACGCAGTATTTT. This gives the protein CASGGRADTQYF.